These T cell receptor beta chains were read from a single sample in a study of blood T cell repertoires in COVID-19. The data were produced by immunoSEQ multiplex PCR, yet TCRdb's version contains in-frame clones alone and is incomplete. The sample has over 90,000 clones, roughly 80% seen once. Material: peripheral blood. The receptor set was obtained from a man of 80 years or more with active or convalescent COVID-19. CDR3s include the opening cysteine and the closing phenylalanine or tryptophan. The D gene is left open where the match is weak. The size entry is marked missing in some rows and otherwise reads once, few, many or a size class.

v_call: TRBV7-9; d_call: NA; clone_size: NA; j_call: TRBJ1-1; cdr3_aa: CASSSQHGTEAFF; cdr3_nt: TGTGCCAGCAGCTCCCAACATGGCACTGAAGCTTTCTTT
v_call: TRBV7-3; d_call: NA; clone_size: NA; j_call: TRBJ2-2; cdr3_aa: CASSLNGGAATGELFF; cdr3_nt: TGTGCCAGCAGCTTAAATGGGGGCGCGGCCACCGGGGAGCTGTTTTTT
v_call: TRBV4-3; d_call: NA; clone_size: few; j_call: TRBJ1-5; cdr3_aa: CASSQMRNQPQHF; cdr3_nt: TGCGCCAGCAGCCAAATGAGGAATCAGCCCCAGCATTTT
v_call: TRBV6-2/TRBV6-3; d_call: NA; clone_size: NA; j_call: TRBJ1-6; cdr3_aa: CASSYRRSLPLHF; cdr3_nt: TGTGCCAGCAGTTATCGCAGATCCCTCCCCCTCCACTTT
v_call: TRBV7-9; d_call: TRBD2; clone_size: NA; j_call: TRBJ2-5; cdr3_aa: CASSSGGRETQYF; cdr3_nt: TGTGCCAGCAGCTCGGGGGGGAGAGAGACCCAGTACTTC
v_call: TRBV29-1; d_call: NA; clone_size: NA; j_call: TRBJ1-2; cdr3_aa: CSVEVVRDYGYTF; cdr3_nt: TGCAGCGTTGAGGTCGTCAGGGACTATGGCTACACCTTC
v_call: TRBV7-2; d_call: TRBD1; clone_size: few; j_call: TRBJ1-2; cdr3_aa: CASSSTGGGYGYTF; cdr3_nt: TGTGCCAGCAGCTCGACAGGGGGTGGCTATGGCTACACCTTC
v_call: TRBV11-2; d_call: TRBD1; clone_size: NA; j_call: TRBJ2-5; cdr3_aa: CASSFNRGMETQYF; cdr3_nt: TGTGCCAGCAGCTTTAACAGGGGTATGGAGACCCAGTACTTC
v_call: TRBV4-1; d_call: TRBD1; clone_size: NA; j_call: TRBJ1-3; cdr3_aa: CASSQRGTGSSGNTIYF; cdr3_nt: TGCGCCAGCAGCCAAAGGGGGACAGGGTCGTCTGGAAACACCATATATTTT
v_call: TRBV6-6; d_call: NA; clone_size: NA; j_call: TRBJ1-1; cdr3_aa: CASRSDTRGTEAFF; cdr3_nt: TGTGCCAGCAGGTCAGACACCCGGGGGACTGAAGCTTTCTTT
v_call: TRBV7-7; d_call: NA; clone_size: NA; j_call: TRBJ2-5; cdr3_aa: CASSLWERETQYF; cdr3_nt: TGTGCTAGCAGCTTATGGGAGCGAGAGACCCAGTACTTC
v_call: TRBV5-1; d_call: TRBD1; clone_size: NA; j_call: TRBJ1-2; cdr3_aa: CASSLTGGSYDGYTF; cdr3_nt: TGCGCCAGCAGCTTGACAGGGGGTAGCTATGATGGCTACACCTTC
v_call: TRBV7-2; d_call: NA; clone_size: NA; j_call: TRBJ2-2; cdr3_aa: CASSLGRDRVIVGELFF; cdr3_nt: TGTGCCAGCAGCTTAGGTCGTGACCGGGTGATCGTCGGGGAGCTGTTTTTT
v_call: TRBV5-8; d_call: NA; clone_size: NA; j_call: TRBJ1-2; cdr3_aa: CASSFLDSDNYGYTF; cdr3_nt: TGTGCCAGCAGCTTTTTGGACAGCGATAACTATGGCTACACCTTC
v_call: TRBV10-3; d_call: NA; clone_size: NA; j_call: TRBJ2-1; cdr3_aa: CAISDSDPGEQFF; cdr3_nt: TGTGCCATCAGTGATTCGGATCCGGGTGAACAGTTCTTC
v_call: TRBV4-3; d_call: NA; clone_size: NA; j_call: TRBJ2-7; cdr3_aa: CASSQSDSYEQYF; cdr3_nt: TGCGCCAGCAGCCAAAGCGACTCCTACGAGCAGTACTTC
v_call: TRBV25-1; d_call: NA; clone_size: NA; j_call: TRBJ1-4; cdr3_aa: CASSAGANEKLFF; cdr3_nt: TGTGCCAGCAGTGCGGGGGCTAATGAAAAACTGTTTTTT
v_call: TRBV30; d_call: TRBD1; clone_size: NA; j_call: TRBJ2-6; cdr3_aa: CAWSVHGRRDRGPSGANVLTF; cdr3_nt: TGTGCCTGGAGTGTACACGGTCGCAGGGACAGGGGCCCCTCTGGGGCCAACGTCCTGACTTTC
v_call: TRBV28; d_call: TRBD1; clone_size: NA; j_call: TRBJ1-4; cdr3_aa: CASSLTGTANEKLFF; cdr3_nt: TGTGCCAGCAGTCTAACCGGGACAGCTAATGAAAAACTGTTTTTT
v_call: TRBV25-1; d_call: TRBD1; clone_size: NA; j_call: TRBJ1-1; cdr3_aa: CASSESGTATEAFF; cdr3_nt: TGTGCCAGCAGTGAATCGGGGACAGCAACTGAAGCTTTCTTT
v_call: TRBV28; d_call: NA; clone_size: NA; j_call: TRBJ1-5; cdr3_aa: CASRTPLAGPQHF; cdr3_nt: TGTGCCAGCAGGACACCGCTAGCCGGCCCCCAGCATTTT
v_call: TRBV7-2; d_call: NA; clone_size: few; j_call: TRBJ2-7; cdr3_aa: CASGLTGVREQYF; cdr3_nt: TGTGCCAGCGGACTAACAGGGGTGAGGGAGCAGTACTTC
v_call: TRBV27; d_call: NA; clone_size: NA; j_call: TRBJ2-7; cdr3_aa: CASSHGASYEQYF; cdr3_nt: TGTGCCAGCAGTCACGGTGCCTCCTACGAGCAGTACTTC
v_call: TRBV3-1/TRBV3-2; d_call: TRBD2; clone_size: few; j_call: TRBJ2-3; cdr3_aa: CASSRAGVGGRVTDTQYF; cdr3_nt: TGTGCCAGCAGCCGCGCGGGGGTCGGGGGACGCGTCACAGATACGCAGTATTTT
v_call: TRBV19; d_call: NA; clone_size: few; j_call: TRBJ1-6; cdr3_aa: CASIPKSGTNSPLHF; cdr3_nt: TGTGCCAGTATCCCTAAAAGCGGGACCAATTCACCCCTCCACTTT
v_call: TRBV28; d_call: TRBD1; clone_size: NA; j_call: TRBJ1-2; cdr3_aa: CASTQGAGFGYTF; cdr3_nt: TGTGCCAGCACTCAGGGGGCGGGTTTCGGCTACACCTTC
v_call: TRBV7-3; d_call: TRBD1; clone_size: NA; j_call: TRBJ1-6; cdr3_aa: CASSSGQGADDSPLHF; cdr3_nt: TGTGCCAGCAGCTCGGGACAGGGGGCGGATGATTCACCCCTCCACTTT
v_call: TRBV10-3; d_call: TRBD2; clone_size: NA; j_call: TRBJ2-7; cdr3_aa: CAISDVREAYEQYF; cdr3_nt: TGTGCCATCAGTGATGTGCGGGAGGCCTACGAGCAGTACTTC
v_call: TRBV29-1; d_call: TRBD1; clone_size: few; j_call: TRBJ1-3; cdr3_aa: CSGGTGVSGNTIYF; cdr3_nt: TGCAGCGGCGGGACAGGGGTCTCTGGAAACACCATATATTTT
v_call: TRBV20-1; d_call: NA; clone_size: once; j_call: TRBJ2-5; cdr3_aa: CSAPRGETQYF; cdr3_nt: TGCAGTGCCCCGCGCGGAGAGACCCAGTACTTC
v_call: TRBV19; d_call: TRBD1; clone_size: NA; j_call: TRBJ1-4; cdr3_aa: CASSTSPTGGNEKLFF; cdr3_nt: TGTGCCAGTAGTACATCCCCGACAGGGGGGAATGAAAAACTGTTTTTT
v_call: TRBV7-8; d_call: TRBD2; clone_size: few; j_call: TRBJ2-3; cdr3_aa: CASSLVAGGSTDTQYF; cdr3_nt: TGTGCCAGCAGCTTAGTAGCGGGGGGGAGCACAGATACGCAGTATTTT
v_call: TRBV18; d_call: NA; clone_size: NA; j_call: TRBJ1-2; cdr3_aa: CASSPTGRNYGYTF; cdr3_nt: TGTGCCAGCTCACCCACAGGGCGAAACTATGGCTACACCTTC
v_call: TRBV30; d_call: TRBD2; clone_size: NA; j_call: TRBJ2-1; cdr3_aa: CAGAGGSYNEQFF; cdr3_nt: TGTGCCGGAGCGGGGGGCTCCTACAATGAGCAGTTCTTC
v_call: TRBV7-9; d_call: NA; clone_size: NA; j_call: TRBJ2-7; cdr3_aa: CASSLAGSGVQYF; cdr3_nt: TGTGCCAGCAGCTTAGCGGGCTCGGGGGTGCAGTACTTC
v_call: TRBV4-1; d_call: TRBD1; clone_size: NA; j_call: TRBJ2-7; cdr3_aa: CASSLGTGPAYEQYF; cdr3_nt: TGCGCCAGCAGCCTAGGGACAGGCCCTGCCTACGAGCAGTACTTC